Shown below are 8 T cell receptor beta chains from a single sample sequenced in a study of technical replicates of blood from several donors. Using immunoSEQ multiplex PCR, the repertoire was profiled, and TCRdb retains in-frame clones only, with some absent. The sample consists of 60,000 to 80,000 clones, under 90% of them appearing once. The material sequenced was PBMCs. All receptors come from a human donor in good health. Some clones in this sample may be carry-over from other donors' samples.

A single count supports this clone. The chain couples TRBV5-1 to TRBJ2-5; 13 positions agree with TRBD2. Germline assignment: CDR1 SGHRS and CDR2 YFSETQ. The J segment lost 2 bases and the V segment lost 4 bases, leaving 8 bases of the junction unmatched. There are 17 residues in the CDR3. The CDR3 spells CASSRTSGGGRQETQYF. The CDR3, as DNA: TGCGCCAGCAGCCGGACTAGCGGGGGAGGTCGGCAAGAGACCCAGTACTTC.

This clone was seen just once. This chain connects TRBV14 to TRBJ2-1, with 7 bases matching TRBD2. The CDR3 is 17 amino acids. Looked up from germline, CDR1 is SGHDN and CDR2 is FVKESK. V dropped 0 bases and J dropped 2; count of bases not matched to a gene: 7. The CDR3 loop reads CASSQDMRGLTYNEQFF. The CDR3, as DNA: TGTGCCAGCAGCCAAGATATGCGGGGGTTAACCTACAATGAGCAGTTCTTC. Filled out from reference TRBV14 and TRBJ2-1, the complete variable domain reads EAGVTQFPSHSVIEKGQTVTLRCDPISGHDNLYWYRRVMGKEIKFLLHFVKESKQDESGMPNNRFLAERTGGTYSTLKVQPAELEDSGVYFCASSQDMRGLTYNEQFFGPGTRLTVL.

This chain links TRBV7-2 with TRBJ2-3; 10 bases are shared with TRBD2. This CDR3 region has 15 residues. V dropped 1 base and J dropped 4; count of bases not matched to a gene: 2. Germline V gene lookup returns CDR1 SGHTA and CDR2 FQGNSA. The CDR3 bases are TGTGCCAGCAGCTTAGTAGGACTAGCGGCAGATACGCAGTATTTT. Protein product: CASSLVGLAADTQYF.

This clone has only a few counts. The chain is built from TRBV2 and TRBJ1-2; perhaps TRBD1 as D (5 bases). The CDR3 has 14 residues. Germline V gene lookup returns CDR1 SNHLY and CDR2 FYNNEI. V dropped 6 bases and J dropped 2 bases, with 13 bases sitting between them. The chain's CDR3 is CASSAGPGNYGYTF. The DNA for the CDR3 is TGTGCCAGCAGCGCGGGACCAGGGAACTATGGCTACACCTTC. Full variable domain (outside the CDR3, taken from reference TRBV2 and TRBJ1-2): EPEVTQTPSHQVTQMGQEVILRCVPISNHLYFYWYRQILGQKVEFLVSFYNNEISEKSEIFDDQFSVERPDGSNFTLKIRSTKLEDSAMYFCASSAGPGNYGYTFGSGTRLTVV.

This chain joins TRBV7-2 and TRBJ1-2; 12 positions agree with TRBD1. CDR1 is SGHTA and CDR2 is FQGNSA in the germline V gene. CDR3 length: 16 amino acids. The V and J ends lost 1 base and 6 bases, in that order; junction bases with no gene match: 6. CDR3 in DNA: TGTGCCAGCAGCTTAGAACCGGGACAGGGGGCGGATGGCTACACCTTC. It yields the protein CASSLEPGQGADGYTF.

The rearrangement links TRBV5-1 to TRBJ2-6, with 7 bases fitting TRBD1. This CDR3 is 17 amino acids long. The V and J ends lost 4 bases and 0 bases, in that order; junction bases with no gene match: 7. In germline, CDR1 is SGHRS, CDR2 YFSETQ. CDR3 nucleotide sequence: TGCGCCAGCAGCCGAGAGGGACAGAGCTCTGGGGCCAACGTCCTGACTTTC. Its protein is CASSREGQSSGANVLTF. The variable domain in full, completed from reference TRBV5-1 and TRBJ2-6, reads KAGVTQTPRYLIKTRGQQVTLSCSPISGHRSVSWYQQTPGQGLQFLFEYFSETQRNKGNFPGRFSGRQFSNSRSEMNVSTLELGDSALYLCASSREGQSSGANVLTFGAGSRLTVL.

The sample holds a few counts of this clone. The chain is built from TRBV6-1 and TRBJ1-1; TRBD1 might be the D (6 bases). The V gene's germline CDR1 is MNHNS and CDR2 SASEGT. The V and J ends lost 2 bases and 4 bases respectively, with 11 bases between them. The CDR3 runs 14 residues. CDR3 loop: CASSESDSTTEAFF. In DNA form, the CDR3 reads TGTGCCAGCAGTGAATCGGACAGCACCACTGAAGCTTTCTTT.

In this sample, this clone turned up once. V gene TRBV5-1 combines with J gene TRBJ2-1, with D tentatively TRBD2 (7 bases). The V and J ends lost 5 bases and 5 bases respectively, with 14 bases between them. The germline V gene has CDR1 SGHRS and CDR2 YFSETQ. The CDR3 is 14 residues long. The CDR3 coding sequence is TGCGCCAGCAGGGGGGGGCGGGCCAACAATGAGCAGTTCTTC. Its protein is CASRGGRANNEQFF.